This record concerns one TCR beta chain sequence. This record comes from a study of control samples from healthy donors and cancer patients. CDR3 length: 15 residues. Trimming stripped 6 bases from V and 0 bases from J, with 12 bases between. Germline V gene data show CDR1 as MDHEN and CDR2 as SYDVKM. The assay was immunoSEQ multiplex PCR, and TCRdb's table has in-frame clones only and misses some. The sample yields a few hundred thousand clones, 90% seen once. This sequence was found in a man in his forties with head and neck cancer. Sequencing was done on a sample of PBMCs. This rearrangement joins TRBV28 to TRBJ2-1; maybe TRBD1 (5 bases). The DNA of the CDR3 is TGTGCCAGCAGGCTTGACAGAAGCTCCTACAATGAGCAGTTCTTC. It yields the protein CASRLDRSSYNEQFF.